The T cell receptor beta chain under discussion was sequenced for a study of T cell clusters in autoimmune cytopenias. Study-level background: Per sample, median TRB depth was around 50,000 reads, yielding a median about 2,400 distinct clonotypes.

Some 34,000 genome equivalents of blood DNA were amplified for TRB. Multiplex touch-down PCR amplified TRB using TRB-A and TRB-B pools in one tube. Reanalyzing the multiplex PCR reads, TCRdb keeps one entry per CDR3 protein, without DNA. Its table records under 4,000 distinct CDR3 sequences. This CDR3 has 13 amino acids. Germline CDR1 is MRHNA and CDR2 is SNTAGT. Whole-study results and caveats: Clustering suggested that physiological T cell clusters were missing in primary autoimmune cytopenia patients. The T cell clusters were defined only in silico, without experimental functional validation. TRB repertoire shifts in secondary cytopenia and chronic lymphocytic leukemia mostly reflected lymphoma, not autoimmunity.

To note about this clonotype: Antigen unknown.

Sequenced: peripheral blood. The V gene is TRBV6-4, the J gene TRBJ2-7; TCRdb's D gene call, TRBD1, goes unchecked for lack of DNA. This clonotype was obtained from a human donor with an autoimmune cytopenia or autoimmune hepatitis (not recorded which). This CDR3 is CANSQGQGYEQYF.